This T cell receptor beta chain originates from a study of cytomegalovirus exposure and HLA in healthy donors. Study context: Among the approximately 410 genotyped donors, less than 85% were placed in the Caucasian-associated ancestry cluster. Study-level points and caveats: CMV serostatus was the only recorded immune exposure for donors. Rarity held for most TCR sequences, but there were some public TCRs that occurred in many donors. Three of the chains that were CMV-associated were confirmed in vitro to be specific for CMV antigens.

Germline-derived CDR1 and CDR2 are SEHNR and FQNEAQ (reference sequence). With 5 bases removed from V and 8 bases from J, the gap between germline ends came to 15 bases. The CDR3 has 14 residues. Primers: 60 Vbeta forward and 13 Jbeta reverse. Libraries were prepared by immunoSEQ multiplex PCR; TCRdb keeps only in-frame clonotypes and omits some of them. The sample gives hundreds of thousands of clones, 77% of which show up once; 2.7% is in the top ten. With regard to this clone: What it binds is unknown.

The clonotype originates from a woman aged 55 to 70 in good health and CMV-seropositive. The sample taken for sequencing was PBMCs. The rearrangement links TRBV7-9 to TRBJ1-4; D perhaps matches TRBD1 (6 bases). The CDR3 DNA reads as TGTGCCAGCAGCGCCGGCAGGGGCGACGAAAAACTGTTTTTT. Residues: CASSAGRGDEKLFF.